This T cell receptor (beta chain) was profiled in a study of blood T cell repertoires in COVID-19. V gave up 4 bases and J gave up 9 bases, with 28 bases separating them. The CDR3 is 18 amino acids. CDR1 is MGHDK, CDR2 SYGVNS, per germline. Generated by immunoSEQ multiplex PCR, the TCRdb table keeps only in-frame clones and is missing some. The table includes about 71,000 clones, approximately 92% detected once. Sequenced: peripheral blood. V and J are TRBV25-1 and TRBJ1-5, with D possibly TRBD1 on 6 matching bases. This sequence originates from a woman older than 75 with acute or convalescent COVID-19. The CDR3 DNA sequence: TGTGCCAGCAGTGGAACCAGCCGCAAGACAGGATGGGTGCGGCCCCAGCATTTT. Residues: CASSGTSRKTGWVRPQHF. Looking up the rest from reference TRBV25-1 and TRBJ1-5 gives the full variable domain: EADIYQTPRYLVIGTGKKITLECSQTMGHDKMYWYQQDPGMELHLIHYSYGVNSTEKGDLSSESTVSRIRTEHFPLTLESARPSHTSQYLCASSGTSRKTGWVRPQHFGDGTRLSIL.